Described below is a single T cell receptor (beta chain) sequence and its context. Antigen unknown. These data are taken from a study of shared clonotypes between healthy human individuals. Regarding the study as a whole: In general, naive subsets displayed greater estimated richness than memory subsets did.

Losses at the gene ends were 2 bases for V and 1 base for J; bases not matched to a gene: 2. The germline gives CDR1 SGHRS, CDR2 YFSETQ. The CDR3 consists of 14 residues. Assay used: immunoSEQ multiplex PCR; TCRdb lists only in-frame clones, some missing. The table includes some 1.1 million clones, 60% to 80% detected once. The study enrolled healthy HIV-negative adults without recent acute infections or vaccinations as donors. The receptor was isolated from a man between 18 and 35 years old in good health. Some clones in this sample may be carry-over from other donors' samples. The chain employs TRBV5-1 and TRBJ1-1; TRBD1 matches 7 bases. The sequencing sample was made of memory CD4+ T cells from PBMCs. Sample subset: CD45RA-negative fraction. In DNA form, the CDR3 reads TGCGCCAGCAGCTTTGAGGGGGCGAACACTGAAGCTTTCTTT. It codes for CASSFEGANTEAFF.